This TCR beta chain was recorded in a study of blood T cell repertoires in COVID-19. For the study at large: Nucleic acid was either cDNA or gDNA, and it came from T cells, B-cell-depleted T cells, or PBMCs.

The germline CDR1 and CDR2 sequences are MNHEY and SVGAGI. Trimming stripped 9 bases from V and 5 bases from J, with 13 bases between. CDR3 length: 12 amino acids. Original analysis: Quantification of nucleated cells was approximated via reference gene primer amplification. Sequenced by immunoSEQ multiplex PCR; TCRdb stores in-frame clones only, minus some. V and J calls and clone size follow that table, whereas D and trimming were derived from the DNA. The profile shows around 67,000 clones, around 85% of them singletons. The V gene is TRBV6-5, the J gene TRBJ1-2; the D gene is possibly TRBD1 (5 bases). The TCR was taken from a woman of 80 years or more with acute or convalescent COVID-19. The sequencing sample was made of peripheral blood. CDR3 loop: CASSYAGYGYTF. In nucleotides, the CDR3 is TGTGCCAGTTCGTACGCAGGGTATGGCTACACCTTC.